Shown below are 13 T cell receptor beta chains from a single sample sequenced in a study of blood T cell repertoires in COVID-19. The repertoire was sequenced with immunoSEQ multiplex PCR; TCRdb's copy has only in-frame clones and lacks some. The sample records approximately 120,000 clones, about 80% being singletons. The sample consisted of peripheral blood. Receptor source: a human donor in a cohort sampled during active COVID-19.

The chain recombines TRBV5-8 with TRBJ1-5; the match to TRBD1 covers 7 bases. Per germline, CDR1 SGHTS and CDR2 YDEGEE. This CDR3 has 15 amino acids. With 4 bases clipped from V and 7 bases from J, the junction kept 11 bases outside the gene matches. The CDR3 nucleotides are TGTGCCAGCAGCCCCCGACAGGGTAGGAACCAGCCCCAGCATTTT. Translated, it gives CASSPRQGRNQPQHF. The variable domain in full, completed from reference TRBV5-8 and TRBJ1-5, reads EAGVTQSPTHLIKTRGQQATLRCSPISGHTSVYWYQQALGLGLQFLLWYDEGEERNRGNFPPRFSGRQFPNYSSELNVNALELEDSALYLCASSPRQGRNQPQHFGDGTRLSIL.

CDR3 DNA: TGCGCCAGCAGCCAGGGGGGCGAGCAGTACTTC. Its translation is CASSQGGEQYF. This chain uses TRBV5-1 with TRBJ2-7, with D possibly being TRBD1 (7 bases). V was pared by 4 bases and J by 6 bases, with 8 bases between. The length of the CDR3 is 11 residues. Germline CDR1 and CDR2: SGHRS and YFSETQ.

V is TRBV5-6 and J is TRBJ2-7; the D gene is possibly TRBD2 (6 bases). V lost 2 bases and J 1 base, leaving 13 bases between the germline ends. This CDR3 spans 15 amino acids. Germline V gene data show CDR1 as SGHDT and CDR2 as YYEEEE. CDR3 sequence reads: CASSFSRRESYEQYF. In DNA form, the CDR3 reads TGTGCCAGCAGCTTCTCCCGCCGGGAGTCCTACGAGCAGTACTTC. Together with reference TRBV5-6 and TRBJ2-7, the CDR3 gives the full variable domain: DAGVTQSPTHLIKTRGQQVTLRCSPKSGHDTVSWYQQALGQGPQFIFQYYEEEERQRGNFPDRFSGHQFPNYSSELNVNALLLGDSALYLCASSFSRRESYEQYFGPGTRLTVT.

The chain links TRBV6-2 or TRBV6-3 to TRBJ2-5; D possibly corresponds to TRBD2 (7 bases). V was trimmed by 0 bases and J by 7 bases, leaving 15 bases between them. Germline loops: CDR1 MNHEY, CDR2 SVGEGT. The CDR3 covers 15 residues. CDR3 coding DNA: TGTGCCAGCAGTTACTCGGGGGGGGGCAGAGCGACCCAGTACTTC. It translates to CASSYSGGGRATQYF.

The chain joins TRBV18 to TRBJ1-1; D may be TRBD1 (5 bases). V was clipped by 5 bases and J by 0 bases, with 10 bases between them. The CDR3 has 14 amino acids. Germline CDR1 reads KGHSH; CDR2 reads LQKENI. The CDR3 sequence is CASSNQGLNTEAFF. CDR3 nucleotide sequence: TGTGCCAGCTCAAACCAGGGCTTGAACACTGAAGCTTTCTTT.

The chain joins TRBV7-8 to TRBJ2-7; D is unresolved. V lost 0 bases, J lost 7 bases, and 13 bases lay in between. The length of the CDR3 is 14 residues. Germline CDR1 and CDR2: SGHVS and FQNEAQ. The CDR3 reads CASSLASRIREQYF. The DNA of the CDR3 is TGTGCCAGCAGCTTAGCTTCGAGGATACGGGAGCAGTACTTC.

The chain is built from TRBV7-6 and TRBJ2-1, with D possibly matching TRBD1 (6 bases). V was pared by 8 bases and J by 8 bases, with 22 bases between. There are 15 residues in the CDR3. Germline V gene lookup returns CDR1 SGHVS and CDR2 FNYEAQ. CDR3 in amino acids: CASGQGSVALDEQFF. CDR3 DNA: TGTGCCAGCGGGCAGGGGTCGGTGGCCCTCGATGAGCAGTTCTTC.

In DNA, the CDR3 is TGCGCCAGCAGCTTTGGACAGGGGTTTGGGTACGAGCAGTACTTC. Translation: CASSFGQGFGYEQYF. The chain employs TRBV5-1 and TRBJ2-7, with 9 bases that match TRBD1. Germline CDR1 reads SGHRS; CDR2 reads YFSETQ. CDR3 length equals 15 residues. With V trimmed by 2 bases and J by 4 bases, 7 bases remained unmatched.

This clone was counted a few times. V usage is TRBV27 and J usage is TRBJ1-2; no clear D. V dropped 7 bases and J dropped 1 base, with 16 bases sitting between them. Looked up from germline, CDR1 is MNHEY and CDR2 is SMNVEV (reference sequence). CDR3 length equals 15 residues. This CDR3 reads CASTLLPIRNYGYTF. CDR3 nucleotide sequence: TGTGCCAGCACTCTACTACCGATCCGTAACTATGGCTACACCTTC.

The chain is built from TRBV6-4 and TRBJ2-3; 7 bases align to TRBD2. This CDR3 has 15 residues. CDR1 is MRHNA, CDR2 SNTAGT, per germline. The J segment lost 10 bases and the V segment lost 0 bases, leaving 10 bases of the junction unmatched. CDR3 protein: CASSDSAGDGIAQYF. The DNA for the CDR3 is TGTGCCAGCAGTGACTCGGCGGGGGACGGGATAGCGCAGTATTTT.

CDR3 bases: TGTGCCAGCAGTGCCCCCGGGGGGGCAGATACGCAGTATTTT. Its protein product is CASSAPGGADTQYF. The V and J genes are TRBV5-4 and TRBJ2-3; 8 positions match TRBD2. There are 14 residues in the CDR3. Trimming cost V 5 bases and J 4 bases; bases outside gene matches: 6. Germline loops: CDR1 SGHNT, CDR2 YYREEE (reference sequence). Combining the CDR3 with reference TRBV5-4 and TRBJ2-3 gives the whole variable domain ETGVTQSPTHLIKTRGQQVTLRCSSQSGHNTVSWYQQALGQGPQFIFQYYREEENGRGNFPPRFSGLQFPNYSSELNVNALELDDSALYLCASSAPGGADTQYFGPGTRLTVL.

V is TRBV5-1 and J is TRBJ2-4; D gene uncertain. Germline CDR1 SGHRS, CDR2 YFSETQ. Trimming shortened V by 0 bases and J by 0 bases, and 7 bases separated the two germline ends. The CDR3 covers 15 residues. CDR3: CASSLGGVAKNIQYF. In DNA form, the CDR3 reads TGCGCCAGCAGCTTGGGCGGAGTAGCCAAAAACATTCAGTACTTC.

The genes are TRBV10-3 and TRBJ2-2, with 13 bases identical to TRBD2. The CDR3 is made up of 17 amino acids. V lost 4 bases and J lost 7; bases outside the gene matches: 9. Germline V lookup: CDR1 ENHRY, CDR2 SYGVKD. The CDR3 here is CAISGTSGGTIHGELFF. Here the CDR3 DNA reads TGTGCCATCAGTGGGACTAGCGGGGGAACTATCCACGGGGAGCTGTTTTTT.